The 12 T cell receptor beta chains given below trace back to one sample, sequenced in a study of regulatory T cells in long-lasting Graves disease. Time point denoted: persistent/refractory GD, antithyroid drugs over 5 years with positive TRAb. Making the TCR library involved RNA that had been extracted from PBMCs. With iRepertoire HTBI primers and Arm-PCR of CDR3 regions, TCR beta libraries were built. TCRdb redid the calling of the multiplex PCR reads with MiXCR, one entry per CDR3 protein. The sample includes around 500,000 distinct CDR3 sequences, around 20% of them seen just once. Sequencing used peripheral blood mononuclear cells (PBMCs), obtained when the disease was refractory, from a patient treated with antithyroid drugs. Source of these receptors: a female donor with Graves disease.

The table lists this clonotype with a few counts. The V gene is TRBV9, the J gene TRBJ2-7; possibly TRBD1 or TRBD2 for D (6 bases each). Germline V gives CDR1 SGDLS, CDR2 YYNGEE. Between the trimmed V and J ends, which lost 3 bases and 2 bases, there was a span of 12 bases. CDR3 length: 14 amino acids. The DNA for the CDR3 is TGTGCCAGCAGCGGCGGGACATCGACCTACGAGCAGTACTTC. This encodes CASSGGTSTYEQYF.

The V and J genes are TRBV12-3 or TRBV12-4 and TRBJ2-6; D not resolved. V lost 2 bases and J 0 bases, leaving 11 bases between the germline ends. The CDR3 runs to 17 residues. CDR3 region: CASSLTAVSSGANVLTF. The CDR3 DNA is TGTGCCAGCAGTTTAACGGCGGTGAGCTCTGGGGCCAACGTCCTGACTTTC.

This clonotype came up many times. This chain uses TRBV28 with TRBJ2-7; 7 bases match TRBD2. The CDR3 totals 15 residues. V shed 4 bases, J shed 2 bases, and the junction held 8 bases outside the gene matches. Germline V gene sequence: CDR1 MDHEN, CDR2 SYDVKM. CDR3: CASSSRGRGPYEQYF. As DNA, the CDR3 is TGTGCCAGCAGTTCTCGAGGGAGGGGCCCCTACGAGCAGTACTTC.

V and J are TRBV28 and TRBJ2-1; D may be TRBD1 (5 bases). The CDR3 totals 15 residues. Between the trimmed V and J ends, which lost 4 bases and 2 bases, there was a span of 12 bases. The germline V gene has CDR1 MDHEN and CDR2 SYDVKM. CDR3 region: CASSSAGPTYNEQFF. The DNA for the CDR3 is TGTGCCAGCAGTTCGGCAGGGCCGACCTACAATGAGCAGTTCTTC.

In this sample, this clonotype turned up many times. The V gene is TRBV28, the J gene TRBJ1-2; D may be TRBD1 (5 bases). Trimming cost V 6 bases and J 4 bases, with 9 bases left between them. CDR3 length: 12 amino acids. Germline V gives CDR1 MDHEN, CDR2 SYDVKM. The DNA of the CDR3 is TGTGCCAGCAGCGGGACCCGCTATGGCTACACCTTC. Translating it yields CASSGTRYGYTF.

The rearrangement uses TRBV7-8 and TRBJ1-6, with TRBD1 as a possible D gene (5 bases). The germline gives CDR1 SGHVS, CDR2 FQNEAQ. The CDR3 loop spans 15 amino acids. V lost 5 bases and J 1 base, leaving 9 bases between the germline ends. CDR3 in DNA: TGTGCCAGCAGCGGCAGGGAGTCCTATAATTCACCCCTCCACTTT. This translates into CASSGRESYNSPLHF. Drawing the rest from reference TRBV7-8 and TRBJ1-6, the complete variable domain is GAGVSQSPRYKVAKRGQDVALRCDPISGHVSLFWYQQALGQGPEFLTYFQNEAQLDKSGLPSDRFFAERPEGSVSTLKIQRTQQEDSAVYLCASSGRESYNSPLHFGNGTRLTVT.

For the CDR3, the DNA is TGTGCCAGCAGCCCTGAGGCTAGACTCCTCCACGAGCAGTACTTC. Translating gives CASSPEARLLHEQYF. V is TRBV9 and J is TRBJ2-7; D gene unclear. Trimming took off 4 bases at V and 5 bases at J, with 19 bases between the two ends. The germline V gene has CDR1 SGDLS and CDR2 YYNGEE. The CDR3 sequence is 15 residues long.

This clonotype occurred a few times. The chain joins TRBV6-2 or TRBV6-3 to TRBJ2-7, with D possibly TRBD2 on 6 matching bases. The CDR3 sequence is 15 residues long. V shed 7 bases and J shed 4 bases, with 20 bases lying between them. CDR1 is MNHEY, CDR2 SVGEGT, per germline. The CDR3 here is CASTPSGPSGYEQYF. The DNA for the CDR3 is TGTGCCAGCACCCCAAGCGGGCCATCTGGGTACGAGCAGTACTTC.

This clonotype was seen at least ten times. CDR3 in DNA: TGTGCCAGCAGTTACGACAATCCGCGGTTAAGGCAAGAGACCCAGTACTTC. Amino acid sequence: CASSYDNPRLRQETQYF. J is TRBJ2-5 and V is TRBV28, with unresolved D. Germline assignment: CDR1 MDHEN and CDR2 SYDVKM. Trimming took off 4 bases at V and 2 bases at J, with 20 bases between the two ends. CDR3 size: 17 residues. Full variable domain (missing parts from reference TRBV28 and TRBJ2-5): DVKVTQSSRYLVKRTGEKVFLECVQDMDHENMFWYRQDPGLGLRLIYFSYDVKMKEKGDIPEGYSVSREKKERFSLILESASTNQTSMYLCASSYDNPRLRQETQYFGPGTRLLVL.

With respect to this clonotype: A junction end diverges from the germline sequence, so it may reflect a read error. V is TRBV20-1 and J is TRBJ2-7; a weak D match, TRBD2 (6 bases). CDR3 size: 15 residues. CDR1 DFQATT and CDR2 SNEGSKA come from the germline V gene (reference sequence). The DNA of the CDR3 is TGCAGTGTTAGAGATTCGGGGAGGCTCCTCATCGAGCAGTACTTC. It translates to CSVRDSGRLLIEQYF.

The CDR3 loop is CSGQGGASGELFF. CDR3 in DNA: TGCAGTGGACAAGGGGGCGCAAGCGGGGAGCTGTTTTTT. V is TRBV20-1 and J is TRBJ2-2; 7 bases match TRBD1. J gave up 7 bases and V 7 bases, and 9 bases lay outside the gene matches. CDR3 length: 13 residues. CDR1 is DFQATT, CDR2 SNEGSKA, per germline (reference sequence).

This clonotype occurred many times. The rearrangement joins TRBV6-1 to TRBJ2-7; perhaps TRBD1 as D (6 bases). The CDR3 is made up of 14 amino acids. Between the trimmed V and J ends, which lost 6 bases and 4 bases, there was a span of 16 bases. The germline gives CDR1 MNHNS, CDR2 SASEGT. The DNA for the CDR3 is TGTGCCAGCAGCCGAGCAGGGGCCCATTACGAGCAGTACTTC. It encodes CASSRAGAHYEQYF.